This T cell receptor (beta chain) was captured by sequencing in a study of blood T cell repertoires in COVID-19. Study details: Material from acute and convalescent COVID-19 was sourced from the United States, Italy and Spain. Sources were T cells, B-cell-depleted T cells, or PBMCs; the material itself was cDNA or gDNA.

V shed 0 bases and J shed 2 bases, with 7 bases lying between them. This CDR3 is built from 14 residues. CDR1 and CDR2 from the germline V gene are LNHDA and SQIVND (reference sequence). Authors' processing steps: Reference gene primers were amplified, and this amplification served to estimate nucleated cell counts. The protocol was immunoSEQ multiplex PCR, while the TCRdb copy is restricted to in-frame clones and leaves out a portion. Clonal size and the V and J genes are those of that table, whereas D and trimming came from the DNA. The sample lists 110,000 to 150,000 clones; more than 65% were seen once.

The chain recombines TRBV19 with TRBJ1-2; D ambiguous. The specimen sequenced was peripheral blood. The TCR sequence derives from a man in his fifties or sixties with acute or convalescent COVID-19. The CDR3 coding sequence is TGTGCCAGTAGTATAGAGGCACAAAACTATGGCTACACCTTC. Translated: CASSIEAQNYGYTF.